Presented here are 26 T cell receptor beta chains from one specimen sequenced in a study of T cells in localized non-small cell lung cancer. Here immunoSEQ multiplex PCR was the method, and the copy in TCRdb shows in-frame clones only, minus some. The table lists tens of thousands of clones, approximately 84% of them singletons. This material consisted of peripheral blood, taken before any cancer treatment. Every receptor here comes from a male donor older than 55 with stage I squamous cell lung carcinoma.

This CDR3 reads CASIRQGGSYEQYF. Here the CDR3 DNA reads TGTGCCAGCATTCGACAGGGGGGATCCTACGAGCAGTACTTC. The chain joins TRBV6-1 to TRBJ2-7, with 9 positions matching TRBD1. The V gene end was trimmed by 7 bases and the J gene end by 1 base; junction bases not matched to a gene: 5. The CDR3 runs to 14 residues. Germline values: CDR1 MNHNS, CDR2 SASEGT.

Turning to this clone: Sequence at one end of the junction differs from germline and may be a read error. The chain couples TRBV7-7 to TRBJ2-5, with 9 bases that match TRBD1. From germline, CDR1 is SSHAT and CDR2 FNYEAQ (reference sequence). The CDR3 is 15 residues long. The CDR3 protein is CASSSVTGGKETQYF. CDR3 coding DNA: TGTGCTAGCAGCTCCGTAACAGGGGGCAAAGAGACCCAGTACTTC.

The V and J genes are TRBV5-1 and TRBJ2-7, with a weak D call TRBD2 (6 bases). Germline V lookup: CDR1 SGHRS, CDR2 YFSETQ. CDR3 length equals 13 residues. Trimming left V 0 bases short and J 4 bases short, with 8 bases between. The CDR3 protein is CASSLASEYEQYF. CDR3 coding DNA: TGCGCCAGCAGCTTGGCTAGCGAGTACGAGCAGTACTTC.

The chain carries TRBV5-1 and TRBJ2-3; TRBD2 is a possible D gene (6 bases). V was trimmed by 5 bases and J by 2 bases, leaving 12 bases between them. Looked up from germline, CDR1 is SGHRS and CDR2 is YFSETQ. The CDR3 is made up of 14 amino acids. This CDR3 is CASRWDSATDTQYF. CDR3 coding DNA: TGCGCCAGCAGGTGGGACTCCGCCACAGATACGCAGTATTTT.

The chain employs TRBV25-1 and TRBJ2-7; unclear D gene. The CDR3 consists of 11 residues. V was shortened by 4 bases and J by 3 bases, with 4 bases between the two germline ends. Germline V gene lookup returns CDR1 MGHDK and CDR2 SYGVNS. The CDR3 loop is CASSAYYEQYF. In DNA form, the CDR3 reads TGTGCCAGCAGTGCCTACTACGAGCAGTACTTC.

The rearrangement uses TRBV10-3 and TRBJ1-5; D unclear. V lost 11 bases and J lost 5, with 13 bases in between. The CDR3 length is 12 residues. The V gene's germline CDR1 is ENHRY and CDR2 SYGVKD. In DNA form, the CDR3 reads TGTGCCGCGCGGGGTGGTGATCAGCCCCAGCATTTT. It specifies CAARGGDQPQHF.

With respect to this clone: One end of the junction does not line up with germline, which may come from a read error. V is TRBV7-7 and J is TRBJ1-2; no definite D call. Germline-derived CDR1 and CDR2 are SSHAT and FNYEAQ (reference sequence). There are 15 residues in the CDR3. This CDR3 reads CASSLANLRDYGYTF. CDR3 in DNA: TGTGCTAGCAGCTTAGCGAACTTAAGGGACTATGGCTACACCTTC.

J is TRBJ2-3 and V is TRBV7-2; D perhaps matches TRBD2 (6 bases). The V and J ends lost 5 bases and 6 bases respectively, with 15 bases between them. Per germline, CDR1 SGHTA and CDR2 FQGNSA. This CDR3 has 14 amino acids. The CDR3 bases are TGTGCCAGCAGCCTTGCGGGGCCGGGGGATACGCAGTATTTT. Amino acids: CASSLAGPGDTQYF.

In its sample, this clone was seen a few times. This chain joins TRBV5-6 and TRBJ2-7; possibly TRBD1 for D (6 bases). CDR1 and CDR2 from the germline V gene are SGHDT and YYEEEE. V was clipped by 4 bases and J by 2 bases, with 13 bases between them. The CDR3 extends over 14 amino acids. CDR3 sequence (DNA): TGTGCCAGCAGCACCTCGACAGGAACCTACGAGCAGTACTTC. As protein: CASSTSTGTYEQYF.

The count of this clone is one. The V gene is TRBV18, the J gene TRBJ1-1; D remains ambiguous. V was trimmed by 1 base and J by 3 bases, leaving 6 bases between them. The CDR3 runs to 13 residues. Germline CDR1 KGHSH, CDR2 LQKENI. The CDR3 here is CASSPLLDTEAFF. The DNA of the CDR3 is TGTGCCAGCTCACCACTATTGGACACTGAAGCTTTCTTT.

This clone was seen just once. This chain connects TRBV25-1 to TRBJ1-6; the D is unclear. The CDR3 is made up of 15 amino acids. V was trimmed by 4 bases and J by 0 bases, leaving 7 bases between them. The V gene's germline CDR1 is MGHDK and CDR2 SYGVNS. This CDR3 is CASSVSSSYNSPLHF. CDR3 bases: TGTGCCAGCAGTGTGTCCAGCTCCTATAATTCACCCCTCCACTTT.

The chain has TRBV28 and TRBJ1-2; D not certain. Trimming pared 1 base from V and 0 bases from J, leaving 9 bases between. There are 15 residues in the CDR3. Germline V gene lookup returns CDR1 MDHEN and CDR2 SYDVKM. CDR3 sequence (DNA): TGTGCCAGCAGTTTATCTATGGCGGCTAACTATGGCTACACCTTC. Its translation is CASSLSMAANYGYTF.

The chain employs TRBV10-2 and TRBJ2-5; D ambiguous. Germline V CDR1 and CDR2: WSHSY, SAAADI. Trimming stripped 3 bases from V and 1 base from J, with 6 bases between. The CDR3 is 13 residues long. CDR3 bases: TGCGCCAGCAGTGATCGGATCCAAGAGACCCAGTACTTC. Protein product: CASSDRIQETQYF.

The V gene is TRBV9, the J gene TRBJ2-5; 8 bases are a match to TRBD2. The CDR3 spans 16 residues. Germline-derived CDR1 and CDR2 are SGDLS and YYNGEE. V lost 0 bases and J lost 0; bases outside the gene matches: 4. This CDR3 is CASSVGVAGYQETQYF. CDR3 in DNA: TGTGCCAGCAGCGTAGGGGTAGCGGGGTACCAAGAGACCCAGTACTTC.

V gene TRBV6-1 combines with J gene TRBJ2-7, with D maybe TRBD2 (6 bases). The V end was cut by 6 bases, the J end by 2 bases, with 11 bases between. The germline CDR1 and CDR2 sequences are MNHNS and SASEGT. CDR3 length: 13 amino acids. The CDR3 nucleotides are TGTGCCAGCAGAAGGGGAGGACCCTACGAGCAGTACTTC. Its protein is CASRRGGPYEQYF.

This chain joins TRBV25-1 and TRBJ2-3; D uncertain. This CDR3 is 14 amino acids long. The ends were cut back, 2 bases at V and 5 bases at J, with 11 bases in the middle. Germline V gene sequence: CDR1 MGHDK, CDR2 SYGVNS. The CDR3 is CASSETTPLDTQYF. For the CDR3, the DNA is TGTGCCAGCAGTGAAACAACCCCTCTAGATACGCAGTATTTT.

V gene TRBV5-1 combines with J gene TRBJ2-2, with 7 positions matching TRBD2. CDR1 is SGHRS and CDR2 is YFSETQ in the germline V gene. The CDR3 is 15 residues long. Trimming took 1 base from V and 5 from J; bases not matched to a gene: 5. The DNA of the CDR3 is TGCGCCAGCAGCTTGAACGACGGGAGGACCGGGGAGCTGTTTTTT. This gives the protein CASSLNDGRTGELFF.

The rearrangement links TRBV14 to TRBJ1-1; D call uncertain. The CDR3 is made up of 13 amino acids. V was clipped by 1 base and J by 9 bases, with 12 bases between them. Germline CDR1 and CDR2: SGHDN and FVKESK. The CDR3 reads CASSQARDRKAFF. CDR3 DNA: TGTGCCAGCAGCCAAGCGAGGGATCGAAAAGCTTTCTTT. The entire variable domain, with the rest obtained from reference TRBV14 and TRBJ1-1, is as follows: EAGVTQFPSHSVIEKGQTVTLRCDPISGHDNLYWYRRVMGKEIKFLLHFVKESKQDESGMPNNRFLAERTGGTYSTLKVQPAELEDSGVYFCASSQARDRKAFFGQGTRLTVV.

V gene TRBV6-4 combines with J gene TRBJ1-1; no firm D call. The CDR3 has 13 residues. Germline V gene lookup returns CDR1 MRHNA and CDR2 SNTAGT. Trimming cost V 4 bases and J 2 bases, with 8 bases left between them. As DNA, the CDR3 is TGTGCCAGCAGTGCGTCGTCAAACACTGAAGCTTTCTTT. This sequence encodes CASSASSNTEAFF.

The rearrangement links TRBV7-2 to TRBJ2-1; the match to TRBD2 covers 7 bases. Germline V lookup: CDR1 SGHTA, CDR2 FQGNSA. The CDR3 sequence is 15 residues long. V was clipped by 8 bases and J by 0 bases; unmatched bases: 7. For the CDR3, the DNA is TGTGCCAGCGCGTTAGCGGGCCCCTCCTACAATGAGCAGTTCTTC. Its translation is CASALAGPSYNEQFF.

The genes are TRBV5-5 and TRBJ2-5, with a weak D call TRBD2 (6 bases). CDR1 and CDR2 from the germline V gene are SGHKS and YYEKEE (reference sequence). This CDR3 has 16 residues. The V and J ends lost 5 bases and 2 bases respectively, with 19 bases between them. In DNA, the CDR3 is TGTGCCAGCAGGCCGGGGACGGGACTCACTCAAGAGACCCAGTACTTC. This codes for CASRPGTGLTQETQYF.

In this sample, this clone turned up a few times. The chain joins TRBV5-3 to TRBJ2-2, with D maybe TRBD1 (5 bases). TRBV5-3 is identified as an open reading frame with a role that is uncertain. V gave up 0 bases and J gave up 2 bases, with 8 bases separating them. The CDR3 has 15 amino acids. CDR3 sequence reads: CARSLDRLNTGELFF. The CDR3 DNA follows: TGTGCCAGAAGCTTGGACAGGCTAAACACCGGGGAGCTGTTTTTT.

The rearrangement joins TRBV6-1 to TRBJ1-2; D is unclear. Trimming stripped 7 bases from V and 8 bases from J, with 17 bases between. The germline V gene encodes CDR1 MNHNS and CDR2 SASEGT. This CDR3 region has 13 residues. CDR3 sequence: CASNTFTRTGYTF. Written as DNA, the CDR3 is TGTGCCAGCAACACTTTTACAAGGACGGGCTACACCTTC.

CDR3 in DNA: TGTGCCAGCAGCCGTTACTCCGGACAGGGCCAAGAGACCCAGTACTTC. This encodes CASSRYSGQGQETQYF. The rearrangement links TRBV2 to TRBJ2-5, with 8 nucleotides matching TRBD1. CDR1 SNHLY and CDR2 FYNNEI come from the germline V gene. This CDR3 contains 16 residues. The V and J ends lost 6 bases and 1 base, in that order; junction bases with no gene match: 10.

For this clone: The likely explanation is a read error, given a far larger clone one base away. Other nucleotide sequences from this sample produce the same CDR3. The V and J genes are TRBV6-5 and TRBJ1-1, with 9 bases that match TRBD1. The CDR3 is made up of 13 amino acids. Germline V gives CDR1 MNHEY, CDR2 SVGAGI. The CDR3 is CASRKQGAVEAFF. The CDR3, as DNA: TGTGCCAGCAGGAAACAGGGGGCGGTTGAAGCCTTCTTT.

The chain employs TRBV11-2 and TRBJ2-7; no firm D call. CDR3 length: 14 amino acids. The germline V gene encodes CDR1 SGHAT and CDR2 FQNNGV. Trimming left V 3 bases short and J 0 bases short, with 9 bases between. CDR3 protein: CASSFARNSYEQYF. Written as DNA, the CDR3 is TGTGCCAGCAGCTTCGCGAGGAACTCCTACGAGCAGTACTTC.